The TCR beta chain described here comes from a study of regulatory T cells in long-lasting Graves disease. This clonotype was detected once. Its antigen is unidentified. A read error is possible here, since a much larger clone lies one base away. As for time point: newly diagnosed GD, antithyroid drugs for less than 3 months. The authors made the TCR library using RNA they extracted from PBMCs. The length of the CDR3 is 15 residues. Per the germline V gene, CDR1 is SGHVS and CDR2 is FNYEAQ. Arm-PCR with iRepertoire HTBI primers amplified the CDR3 regions for these TCR beta libraries. Original methodology: Analysis of the samples identified 50 to 65 TRBV and 14 TRBJ segments. MiXCR was run by TCRdb on the multiplex PCR reads, yielding one entry per CDR3 protein. TCRdb, not the authors, supplied the V and J calls. The repertoire holds around 470,000 distinct CDR3 sequences, with 11% to 15% as singletons.

Study conclusions and caveats: Persistent Graves' patients showed less TCR diversity than newly diagnosed patients showed.

Another study also made use of these data, one on T cells in Graves' hyperthyroidism and ophthalmopathy. That publication notes: Blood also held most thyroid clonotypes expanded beyond 0.001.

The chain is built from TRBV7-6 and TRBJ2-2; D might be TRBD1 or TRBD2, each matching 5 bases. This receptor was identified in a woman aged 50 to 65 with Graves disease. The sample consisted of peripheral blood mononuclear cells (PBMCs), taken at new diagnosis, from a patient treated with antithyroid drugs. DNA of the CDR3: TGTGCCATTCCGTTCGGGACGACGAACACCGGGGAGCTGTCTTTT. This sequence encodes CAIPFGTTNTGELSF.